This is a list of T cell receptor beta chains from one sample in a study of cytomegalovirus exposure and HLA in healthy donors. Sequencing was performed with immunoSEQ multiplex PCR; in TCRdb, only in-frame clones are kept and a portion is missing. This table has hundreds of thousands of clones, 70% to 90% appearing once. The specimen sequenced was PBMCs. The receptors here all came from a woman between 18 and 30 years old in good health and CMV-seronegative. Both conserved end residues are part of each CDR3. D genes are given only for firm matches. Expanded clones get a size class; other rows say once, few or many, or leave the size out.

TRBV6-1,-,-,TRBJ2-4,CASSEGPASIQYF,TGTGCCAGCAGTGAAGGGCCGGCGAGCATTCAGTACTTC
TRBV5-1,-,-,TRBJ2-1,CASSFRASEGEQFF,TGCGCCAGCAGCTTTAGGGCTAGCGAGGGTGAGCAGTTCTTC
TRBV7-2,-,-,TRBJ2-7,CASSLGPRGPYEQYF,TGTGCCAGCAGCTTAGGTCCCCGGGGGCCCTACGAGCAGTACTTC
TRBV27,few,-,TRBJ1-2,CASSLGGDYGYTF,TGTGCCAGCAGTTTAGGGGGGGACTATGGCTACACCTTC
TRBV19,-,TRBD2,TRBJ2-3,CASSTREGSTDTQYF,TGTGCCAGTAGTACCCGGGAGGGGAGCACAGATACGCAGTATTTT
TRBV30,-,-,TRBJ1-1,CAWSVSEYTEAFF,TGTGCCTGGAGTGTAAGCGAGTACACTGAAGCTTTCTTT
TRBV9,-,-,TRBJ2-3,CASSISAGSTDTQYF,TGTGCCAGCTCCATATCAGCGGGCAGCACAGATACGCAGTATTTT
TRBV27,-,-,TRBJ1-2,CASSLYQGSYGYTF,TGTGCCAGCAGTTTATACCAGGGGAGCTATGGCTACACCTTC
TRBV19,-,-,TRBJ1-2,CASTQPPTNYGYTF,TGTGCCAGTACCCAGCCCCCAACAAACTATGGCTACACCTTC
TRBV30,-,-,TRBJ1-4,CAVNGVVGEKLFF,TGTGCCGTAAACGGGGTAGTAGGTGAAAAACTGTTTTTT
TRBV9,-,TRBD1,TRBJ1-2,CASSRTGATGYGYTF,TGTGCCAGCAGCCGGACAGGGGCAACCGGCTATGGCTACACCTTC
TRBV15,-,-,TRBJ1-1,CATSRDRGRNTEAFF,TGTGCCACCAGCAGAGATCGGGGTCGGAACACTGAAGCTTTCTTT
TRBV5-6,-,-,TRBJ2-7,CASSFGRNYEQYF,TGTGCCAGCAGCTTCGGACGGAACTACGAGCAGTACTTC
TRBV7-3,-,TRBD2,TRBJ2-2,CASSLGAGDTGELFF,TGTGCCAGCAGCTTAGGGGCGGGGGACACCGGGGAGCTGTTTTTT
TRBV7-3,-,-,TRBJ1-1,CASSLGSMTNTEAFF,TGTGCCAGCAGCTTAGGCTCCATGACCAACACTGAAGCTTTCTTT
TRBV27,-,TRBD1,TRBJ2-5,CASSHNSGQPETQYF,TGTGCCAGCAGTCATAACTCGGGACAGCCAGAGACCCAGTACTTC
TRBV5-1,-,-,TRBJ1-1,CASSQGTQNTEAFF,TGCGCCAGCAGCCAAGGGACACAAAACACTGAAGCTTTCTTT
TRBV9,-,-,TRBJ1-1,CATGRGMNTEAFF,TGTGCCACAGGGAGGGGAATGAACACTGAAGCTTTCTTT
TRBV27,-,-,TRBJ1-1,CASSLRTEIGNEAFF,TGTGCCAGCAGTTTAAGGACGGAAATCGGGAATGAAGCTTTCTTT
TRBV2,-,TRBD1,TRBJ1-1,CASSEVGQGSTEAFF,TGTGCCAGCAGTGAAGTGGGACAGGGTAGCACTGAAGCTTTCTTT
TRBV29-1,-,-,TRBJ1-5,CSVEVAGNSNQPQHF,TGCAGCGTTGAAGTGGCGGGGAACAGCAATCAGCCCCAGCATTTT